This paragraph reports one T cell receptor beta chain. Its target is unknown. The CDR3 runs to 15 residues. V dropped 3 bases and J dropped 4; count of bases not matched to a gene: 4. Germline V gene sequence: CDR1 SGHNT, CDR2 YYREEE (reference sequence). TCRdb passed the RT-PCR reads through MiXCR, listing each CDR3 protein once. The repertoire consists of roughly 650,000 distinct CDR3 sequences, with around 14% occurring once and the leading ten covering around a tenth. The entry originates in a study of response to subunit inactivated influenza vaccine. General observations from the study: There was a suggestion from the authors that each seasonal influenza vaccination recruits few new T cells.

The sequencing here drew on PBMCs from blood, taken 12 days after vaccination. This receptor was obtained from a man aged 45-65 years who received an inactivated influenza vaccine. This chain links TRBV5-4 with TRBJ2-2, with 9 positions matching TRBD1. The CDR3 coding sequence is TGTGCCAGCAGCTGGGGGACAGGGTTCACCGGGGAGCTGTTTTTT. Translation: CASSWGTGFTGELFF.